What follows are 11 T cell receptor beta chains derived from one specimen sequenced in a study of OX40 agonist ivuxolimab in advanced cancers. Sequencing used immunoSEQ multiplex PCR; TCRdb keeps in-frame clones, though not all of them. Of tens of thousands of clones detected, nearly 85% appear once; the ten largest clones hold approximately 3.1%. The material was CD4+ or CD8+ T cells sorted from blood, obtained in a trial of the OX40 agonist ivuxolimab. These receptors originate from an adult with an advanced solid tumor such as melanoma, head and neck, liver or kidney cancer.

The V and J genes are TRBV7-9 and TRBJ2-5, with D possibly TRBD1 on 8 matching bases. This CDR3 region has 13 residues. V was shortened by 5 bases and J by 6 bases, with 13 bases between the two germline ends. The germline gives CDR1 SEHNR, CDR2 FQNEAQ (reference sequence). CDR3 loop: CASSPQGGKTQYF. Here the CDR3 DNA reads TGTGCCAGCAGCCCACAGGGGGGGAAGACCCAGTACTTC.

CDR3 sequence reads: CASSLVGTPSTEAFF. The CDR3 nucleotides are TGCGCCAGCAGCTTGGTTGGGACGCCCTCCACTGAAGCTTTCTTT. This rearrangement joins TRBV5-1 to TRBJ1-1, with D tentatively TRBD1 (5 bases). This CDR3 is 15 amino acids long. V was pared by 0 bases and J by 4 bases, with 13 bases between. Germline assignment: CDR1 SGHRS and CDR2 YFSETQ.

The rearrangement links TRBV7-7 to TRBJ2-5, with TRBD2 matching over 11 bases. The length of the CDR3 is 20 residues. The junction had 18 bases not matched to a gene; V was cut back by 1 base and J by 5 bases. Looked up from germline, CDR1 is SSHAT and CDR2 is FNYEAQ (reference sequence). The CDR3 bases are TGTGCCAGCAGCTTAGTGCCCCAGCTGAGGGGTAGCGGGAGGGCTGAGACCCAGTACTTC. This translates into CASSLVPQLRGSGRAETQYF.

J is TRBJ2-7 and V is TRBV5-1; no firm D call. CDR3 length: 14 amino acids. V dropped 0 bases and J dropped 2 bases, with 9 bases sitting between them. Germline CDR1 is SGHRS and CDR2 is YFSETQ. CDR3 coding DNA: TGCGCCAGCAGCTTGGGAGCCAGCACCTACGAGCAGTACTTC. Translating gives CASSLGASTYEQYF.

This chain joins TRBV5-6 and TRBJ2-7; 8 bases map to TRBD1. V dropped 0 bases and J dropped 3; count of bases not matched to a gene: 2. Germline V gene data show CDR1 as SGHDT and CDR2 as YYEEEE. There are 14 residues in the CDR3. CDR3 in DNA: TGTGCCAGCAGCTTGGTTACAGGGGGCTACGAGCAGTACTTC. Its translation: CASSLVTGGYEQYF.

The chain employs TRBV7-6 and TRBJ1-4; 7 bases align to TRBD1. Losses at the gene ends were 4 bases for V and 8 bases for J; bases not matched to a gene: 13. Germline V gene data show CDR1 as SGHVS and CDR2 as FNYEAQ. CDR3 size: 16 residues. This CDR3 is CASSSLSTGKEEKLFF. The CDR3 nucleotides are TGTGCCAGCAGCTCACTCTCGACAGGGAAGGAAGAAAAACTGTTTTTT.

This clone was found a few times. The rearrangement links TRBV28 to TRBJ2-7; D not certain. Trimming removed 5 bases from V and 4 bases from J, with 6 bases in between. The CDR3 spans 11 residues. Germline CDR1 and CDR2: MDHEN and SYDVKM. This chain's CDR3 is CASSLRYEQYF. The CDR3 bases are TGTGCCAGCAGTCTCAGATACGAGCAGTACTTC.

The genes are TRBV30 and TRBJ2-3, with D tentatively TRBD1 or TRBD2 (7 bases each). CDR1 is GTSNPN and CDR2 is SVGIG in the germline V gene (reference sequence). Trimming left V 1 base short and J 5 bases short, with 16 bases between. This CDR3 has 15 amino acids. The CDR3 is CAWSGWPGGEDTQYF. The CDR3 bases are TGTGCCTGGAGTGGGTGGCCAGGGGGGGAAGATACGCAGTATTTT.

V gene TRBV6-1 combines with J gene TRBJ1-6; the D gene is possibly TRBD1 (6 bases). Trimming stripped 0 bases from V and 8 bases from J, with 11 bases between. The germline V gene encodes CDR1 MNHNS and CDR2 SASEGT. This CDR3 is built from 15 residues. CDR3 nucleotides: TGTGCCAGCAGTGAAGCGCGAGGGGGTTATTCACCCCTCCACTTT. Residues: CASSEARGGYSPLHF.

This sequence joins TRBV28 and TRBJ2-1; D possibly corresponds to TRBD2 (6 bases). In germline, CDR1 is MDHEN, CDR2 SYDVKM. Trimming took 6 bases from V and 2 from J, leaving 17 bases between them. The CDR3 spans 16 residues. CDR3 coding DNA: TGTGCCAGCAGCCGTAGGGTTAGCGGAGCCTACAATGAGCAGTTCTTC. Translating gives CASSRRVSGAYNEQFF.

The J gene is TRBJ1-2, the V gene TRBV30, with 8 bases matching TRBD1. Germline CDR1 and CDR2: GTSNPN and SVGIG (reference sequence). Trimming took 0 bases from V and 3 from J; bases not matched to a gene: 12. The CDR3 has 17 residues. The CDR3 bases are TGTGCCTGGAGTGTAAAGGCAGGGGGCACAATACACTATGGCTACACCTTC. As protein: CAWSVKAGGTIHYGYTF.